These 3 T cell receptor beta chains came from one sample sequenced in a study of T cell repertoires in cytomegalovirus infection. These receptors have no identified antigens. TCRdb passed the reads through MiXCR, listing each CDR3 protein once. This table holds under 850,000 distinct CDR3 sequences, around a third found once. Sequencing used cultured PBMCs, obtained from culture after CMV antigen stimulation. Receptors originate from a human donor in good health (CMV status not recorded). Some clones in this sample may be carry-over from other donors' samples.

The rearrangement joins TRBV20-1 to TRBJ2-1, with TRBD2 matching over 8 bases. CDR3 length: 14 residues. V gave up 2 bases and J gave up 6 bases; unmatched junction bases: 6. Germline assignment: CDR1 DFQATT and CDR2 SNEGSKA (reference sequence). The CDR3 DNA reads as TGCAGTGCTAGATCCGGCGGGAGGTTCAATGAGCAGTTCTTC. Translating it yields CSARSGGRFNEQFF.

This chain uses TRBV27 with TRBJ2-5; D unclear. This CDR3 has 13 residues. Germline V gene lookup returns CDR1 MNHEY and CDR2 SMNVEV (reference sequence). V was pared by 3 bases and J by 5 bases, with 10 bases between. This CDR3 is CASSFDARETQYF. CDR3 bases: TGTGCCAGCAGTTTCGATGCGAGGGAGACCCAGTACTTC.

V usage is TRBV12-3 or TRBV12-4 and J usage is TRBJ2-5; D may be TRBD2 (6 bases). The CDR3 is 14 amino acids. V was shortened by 6 bases and J by 4 bases, with 15 bases between the two germline ends. In DNA, the CDR3 is TGTGCCAGCAGCCGCCCTAGCGTCGGAGAGACCCAGTACTTC. This translates into CASSRPSVGETQYF.